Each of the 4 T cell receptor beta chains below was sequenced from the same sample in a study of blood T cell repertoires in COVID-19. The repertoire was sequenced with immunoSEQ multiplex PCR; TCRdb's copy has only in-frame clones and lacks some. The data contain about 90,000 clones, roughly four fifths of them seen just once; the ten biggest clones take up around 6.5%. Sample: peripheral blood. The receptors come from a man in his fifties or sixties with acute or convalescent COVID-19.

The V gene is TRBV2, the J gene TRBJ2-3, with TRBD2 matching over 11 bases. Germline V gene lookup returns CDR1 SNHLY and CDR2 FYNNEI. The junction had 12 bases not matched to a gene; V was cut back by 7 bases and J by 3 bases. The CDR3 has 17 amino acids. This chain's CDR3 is CASTRLAGRIGTDTQYF. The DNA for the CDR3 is TGTGCCAGCACCCGACTAGCGGGGCGGATAGGAACAGATACGCAGTATTTT.

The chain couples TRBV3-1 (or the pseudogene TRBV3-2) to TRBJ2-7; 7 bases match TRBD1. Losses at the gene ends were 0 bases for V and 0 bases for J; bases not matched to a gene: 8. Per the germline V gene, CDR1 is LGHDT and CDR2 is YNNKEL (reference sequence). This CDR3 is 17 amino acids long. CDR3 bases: TGTGCCAGCAGCCAAGATCCCTCAGGGGGTTCCTCCTACGAGCAGTACTTC. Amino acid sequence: CASSQDPSGGSSYEQYF.

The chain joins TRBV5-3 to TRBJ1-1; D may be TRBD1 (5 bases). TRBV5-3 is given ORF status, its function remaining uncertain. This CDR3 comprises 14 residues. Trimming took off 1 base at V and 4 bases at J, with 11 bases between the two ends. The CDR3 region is CARSLCDRLTEAFF. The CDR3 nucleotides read TGTGCCAGAAGCTTGTGTGACAGACTCACTGAAGCTTTCTTT.

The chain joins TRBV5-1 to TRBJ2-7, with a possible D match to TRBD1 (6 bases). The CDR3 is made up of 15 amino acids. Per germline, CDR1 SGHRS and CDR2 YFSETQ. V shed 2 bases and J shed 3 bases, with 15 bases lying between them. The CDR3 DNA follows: TGCGCCAGCAGCTTAAACAGGGTTAAGGGCTACGAGCAGTACTTC. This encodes CASSLNRVKGYEQYF.